This TCR beta chain was recovered during a study of blood T cells in healthy people across ages. The second PCR ran about 6 to 12 cycles with a sample-barcoded 5' primer and J-beta primers. TCRdb ran MiXCR on the 5' RACE reads and lists one entry per CDR3 protein. The data show about 930,000 distinct CDR3 sequences, 25% to 30% seen once. Germline trimming cut 4 bases from V and 6 bases from J; bases unmatched to any gene: 13. The CDR3 runs to 16 residues. Germline assignment: CDR1 LGHNA and CDR2 YSLEER. Another study also made use of these data, one on T cells of mothers and their children.

This rearrangement joins TRBV4-3 to TRBJ1-1, with 8 positions matching TRBD1. The clonotype comes from a woman aged 40 to 50 in good health. The sample comprised blood. CDR3 sequence: CASSREPGQGRSEAFF. The CDR3 bases are TGCGCCAGCAGCCGGGAGCCAGGACAGGGAAGGTCTGAAGCTTTCTTT.